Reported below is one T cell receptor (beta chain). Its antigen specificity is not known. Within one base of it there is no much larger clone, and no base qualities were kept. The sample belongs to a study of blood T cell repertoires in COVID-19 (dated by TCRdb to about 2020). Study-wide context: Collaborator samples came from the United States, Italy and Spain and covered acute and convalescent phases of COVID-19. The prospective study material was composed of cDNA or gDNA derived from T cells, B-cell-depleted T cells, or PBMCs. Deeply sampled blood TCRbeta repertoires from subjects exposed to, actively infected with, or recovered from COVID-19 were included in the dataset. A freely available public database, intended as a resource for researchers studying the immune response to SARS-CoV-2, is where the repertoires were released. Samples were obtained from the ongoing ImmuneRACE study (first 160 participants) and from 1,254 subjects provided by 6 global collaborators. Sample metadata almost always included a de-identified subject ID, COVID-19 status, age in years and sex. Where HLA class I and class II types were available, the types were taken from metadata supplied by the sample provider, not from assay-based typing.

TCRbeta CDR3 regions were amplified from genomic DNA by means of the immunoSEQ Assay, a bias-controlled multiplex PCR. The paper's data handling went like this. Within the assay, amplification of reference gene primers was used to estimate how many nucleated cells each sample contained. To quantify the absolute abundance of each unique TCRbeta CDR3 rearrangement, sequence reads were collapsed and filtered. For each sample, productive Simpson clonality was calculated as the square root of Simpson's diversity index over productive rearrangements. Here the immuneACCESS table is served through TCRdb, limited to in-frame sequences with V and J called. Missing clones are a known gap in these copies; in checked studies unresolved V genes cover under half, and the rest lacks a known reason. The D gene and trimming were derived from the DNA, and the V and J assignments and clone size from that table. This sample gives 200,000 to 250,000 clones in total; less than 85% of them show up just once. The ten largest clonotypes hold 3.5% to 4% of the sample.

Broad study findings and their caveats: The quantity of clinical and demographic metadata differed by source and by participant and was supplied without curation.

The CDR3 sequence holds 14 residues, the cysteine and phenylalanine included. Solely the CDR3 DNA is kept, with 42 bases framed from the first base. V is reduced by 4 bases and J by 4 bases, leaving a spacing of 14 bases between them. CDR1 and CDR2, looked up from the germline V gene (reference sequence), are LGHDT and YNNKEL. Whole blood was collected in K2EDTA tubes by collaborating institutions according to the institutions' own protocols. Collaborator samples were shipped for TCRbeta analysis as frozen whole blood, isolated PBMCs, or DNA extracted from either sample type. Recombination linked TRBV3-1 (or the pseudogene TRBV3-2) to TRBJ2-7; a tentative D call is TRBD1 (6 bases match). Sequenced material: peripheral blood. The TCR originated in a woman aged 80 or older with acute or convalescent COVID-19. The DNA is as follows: TGTGCCAGCAGCCCCGGAACAGGGTGGTACGAGCAGTACTTC. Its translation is CASSPGTGWYEQYF.